Below, 23 T cell receptor beta chains from the same sample are listed, as sequenced in a study of blood T cell repertoires in COVID-19. Generated by immunoSEQ multiplex PCR, the TCRdb table keeps only in-frame clones and is missing some. Here the sample spans 240,000 or so clones, about 80% being singletons. The sequenced material came from peripheral blood. The receptors shown here come from an elderly woman with acute or convalescent COVID-19.

This clone was seen just once. This sequence joins TRBV5-1 and TRBJ1-3; 10 nucleotides align to TRBD1. CDR3 length: 14 residues. Germline values: CDR1 SGHRS, CDR2 YFSETQ. The V segment lost 4 bases and the J segment 8 bases; nucleotides outside the gene matches: 6. CDR3 protein: CASSPGQGKDTIYF. Here the CDR3 DNA reads TGCGCCAGCAGCCCGGGACAGGGGAAAGACACCATATATTTT.

This rearrangement joins TRBV6-2 or TRBV6-3 to TRBJ2-1; TRBD1 might be the D (6 bases). V was shortened by 0 bases and J by 0 bases, with 12 bases between the two germline ends. The CDR3 covers 17 residues. The germline V gene encodes CDR1 MNHEY and CDR2 SVGEGT. The CDR3: CASSYSTGHGSYNEQFF. CDR3 DNA: TGTGCCAGCAGTTACTCCACGGGACACGGCTCCTACAATGAGCAGTTCTTC.

The CDR3 region is CASSQASLAGVGSYNEQFF. CDR3 coding DNA: TGTGCCAGCAGCCAAGCTTCGCTAGCGGGAGTAGGATCCTACAATGAGCAGTTCTTC. The rearrangement joins TRBV4-2 to TRBJ2-1; 10 positions match TRBD2. This CDR3 spans 19 amino acids. With V trimmed by 1 base and J by 1 base, 10 bases remained unmatched. Per the germline V gene, CDR1 is LGHNA and CDR2 is YNFKEQ.

This rearrangement joins TRBV9 to TRBJ1-4; 8 bases fit TRBD1. The CDR3 is 15 residues long. Germline trimming cut 3 bases from V and 8 bases from J; bases unmatched to any gene: 9. Germline-derived CDR1 and CDR2 are SGDLS and YYNGEE. The CDR3 region is CASSAGTGWGEKLFF. DNA of the CDR3: TGTGCCAGCAGCGCCGGGACAGGATGGGGAGAAAAACTGTTTTTT.

The V and J genes are TRBV7-9 and TRBJ2-3; 7 nucleotides agree with TRBD2. The CDR3 sequence is 16 residues long. Per the germline V gene, CDR1 is SEHNR and CDR2 is FQNEAQ (reference sequence). The ends lost 4 bases at V and 4 bases at J; junction bases unmatched: 11. The CDR3 sequence: CASSSGSGGRSDTQYF. For the CDR3, the DNA is TGTGCCAGCAGCTCAGGGTCAGGCGGGAGATCAGATACGCAGTATTTT. Supplemented by reference TRBV7-9 and TRBJ2-3, the full variable domain reads DTGVSQNPRHKITKRGQNVTFRCDPISEHNRLYWYRQTLGQGPEFLTYFQNEAQLEKSRLLSDRFSAERPKGSFSTLEIQRTEQGDSAMYLCASSSGSGGRSDTQYFGPGTRLTVL.

J is TRBJ1-1 and V is TRBV6-5, with D possibly being TRBD1 (5 bases). Trimming cost V 4 bases and J 4 bases, with 13 bases left between them. The CDR3 runs to 14 residues. CDR1 is MNHEY, CDR2 SVGAGI, per germline. In DNA form, the CDR3 reads TGTGCCAGCAGTTCACAAGGGGTGGGCACTGAAGCTTTCTTT. Amino acid sequence: CASSSQGVGTEAFF.

This clone has just one count. The chain recombines TRBV14 with TRBJ2-7; D not certain. From germline, CDR1 is SGHDN and CDR2 FVKESK. The germline V and J ends were trimmed by 0 bases and 3 bases, with 9 bases remaining between them. CDR3 size: 14 residues. Here the CDR3 DNA reads TGTGCCAGCAGCCAAGATCGCGACAACTACGAGCAGTACTTC. It yields the protein CASSQDRDNYEQYF. The whole variable domain, remainder taken from reference TRBV14 and TRBJ2-7, is EAGVTQFPSHSVIEKGQTVTLRCDPISGHDNLYWYRRVMGKEIKFLLHFVKESKQDESGMPNNRFLAERTGGTYSTLKVQPAELEDSGVYFCASSQDRDNYEQYFGPGTRLTVT.

V and J are TRBV9 and TRBJ2-1; 9 nucleotides line up with TRBD2. The CDR3 has 18 amino acids. Losses at the gene ends were 0 bases for V and 0 bases for J; bases not matched to a gene: 7. The germline gives CDR1 SGDLS, CDR2 YYNGEE. The DNA of the CDR3 is TGTGCCAGCAGCGTAGGGCTAGCGGGGACCGGCTCCTACAATGAGCAGTTCTTC. Encoded protein: CASSVGLAGTGSYNEQFF.

The J gene is TRBJ2-3, the V gene TRBV18; D not resolved. From germline, CDR1 is KGHSH and CDR2 LQKENI. The CDR3 covers 12 residues. V dropped 2 bases and J dropped 4 bases, with 4 bases sitting between them. CDR3 sequence reads: CASSPAADTQYF. The CDR3 DNA reads TGTGCCAGCTCACCAGCAGCAGATACGCAGTATTTT.

The genes are TRBV7-8 and TRBJ1-4; a weak D match, TRBD1 (5 bases). The CDR3 has 16 amino acids. V lost 2 bases and J 0 bases, leaving 10 bases between the germline ends. CDR1 is SGHVS and CDR2 is FQNEAQ in the germline V gene. DNA for the CDR3: TGTGCCAGCAGCTTATCCTCGGGGGCAACTAATGAAAAACTGTTTTTT. Translated, it gives CASSLSSGATNEKLFF.

This chain joins TRBV19 and TRBJ1-4; unclear D gene. There are 16 residues in the CDR3. CDR1 LNHDA and CDR2 SQIVND come from the germline V gene (reference sequence). Trimming stripped 3 bases from V and 8 bases from J, with 19 bases between. CDR3 protein: CASSIFLEREQEKLFF. The DNA of the CDR3 is TGTGCCAGTAGTATTTTTCTTGAGAGGGAGCAGGAAAAACTGTTTTTT.

The chain uses TRBV7-9 and TRBJ2-7, with 7 bases identical to TRBD1. J gave up 2 bases and V 6 bases, and 7 bases lay outside the gene matches. The CDR3 loop spans 14 amino acids. The germline V gene encodes CDR1 SEHNR and CDR2 FQNEAQ (reference sequence). CDR3 bases: TGTGCCAGCAGTCCCGACAGGGTTACCTACGAGCAGTACTTC. As protein: CASSPDRVTYEQYF.

The chain couples TRBV4-1 to TRBJ1-5; a possible D gene is TRBD1 (5 bases). This CDR3 spans 15 amino acids. Looked up from germline, CDR1 is MGHRA and CDR2 is YSYEKL. V lost 1 base and J lost 4, with 11 bases in between. As DNA, the CDR3 is TGCGCCAGCAGCCAAGGTCAGGGAATAAATCAGCCCCAGCATTTT. Translated: CASSQGQGINQPQHF.

V gene TRBV7-9 combines with J gene TRBJ2-4; TRBD2 might be the D (5 bases). The germline gives CDR1 SEHNR, CDR2 FQNEAQ (reference sequence). The CDR3 extends over 13 amino acids. With 4 bases removed from V and 6 bases from J, the gap between germline ends came to 10 bases. The CDR3 protein is CASSSGMVNIQYF. As DNA, the CDR3 is TGTGCCAGCAGCTCGGGGATGGTAAACATTCAGTACTTC.

This sequence joins TRBV14 and TRBJ2-2; D perhaps matches TRBD2 (6 bases). Germline-derived CDR1 and CDR2 are SGHDN and FVKESK. Trimming stripped 3 bases from V and 6 bases from J, with 11 bases between. CDR3 length: 14 residues. The CDR3 DNA reads TGTGCCAGCAGCCACCTGGGAGGTTCCGGGGAGCTGTTTTTT. Translated: CASSHLGGSGELFF. The variable domain in full, with the rest retrieved from reference TRBV14 and TRBJ2-2, is EAGVTQFPSHSVIEKGQTVTLRCDPISGHDNLYWYRRVMGKEIKFLLHFVKESKQDESGMPNNRFLAERTGGTYSTLKVQPAELEDSGVYFCASSHLGGSGELFFGEGSRLTVL.

The chain recombines TRBV5-6 with TRBJ2-7; 8 bases line up with TRBD1. The CDR3 is 15 residues long. The ends lost 0 bases at V and 3 bases at J; junction bases unmatched: 5. Germline-derived CDR1 and CDR2 are SGHDT and YYEEEE. The DNA for the CDR3 is TGTGCCAGCAGCTTGGCCGGACAGGGAGACTACGAGCAGTACTTC. It yields the protein CASSLAGQGDYEQYF.

This chain links TRBV6-5 with TRBJ2-5; D gene unclear. V was cut by 5 bases and J by 5 bases, with 12 bases left in between. The CDR3 covers 13 residues. Germline CDR1 and CDR2: MNHEY and SVGAGI. The CDR3 bases are TGTGCCAGCAGTCCCTCAGGCGTTGAGACCCAGTACTTC. This sequence encodes CASSPSGVETQYF.

The V gene is TRBV5-4, the J gene TRBJ1-2; D is undetermined. Germline V gene sequence: CDR1 SGHNT, CDR2 YYREEE (reference sequence). V lost 0 bases and J 2 bases, leaving 8 bases between the germline ends. The CDR3 contains 14 residues. CDR3: CASSLALSNYGYTF. The DNA for the CDR3 is TGTGCCAGCAGCTTGGCCCTAAGCAACTATGGCTACACCTTC.

The V and J genes are TRBV30 and TRBJ1-5; TRBD1 agrees at 7 bases. Trimming removed 0 bases from V and 6 bases from J; junction bases left unmatched: 2. CDR1 is GTSNPN, CDR2 SVGIG, per germline (reference sequence). This CDR3 contains 13 residues. CDR3 region: CAWSVQGSQPQHF. In nucleotides, the CDR3 is TGTGCCTGGAGTGTACAGGGGAGTCAGCCCCAGCATTTT.

The genes are TRBV25-1 and TRBJ2-5, with D perhaps TRBD2 (7 bases). The CDR3 is 14 amino acids. Germline V gene lookup returns CDR1 MGHDK and CDR2 SYGVNS. With 6 bases removed from V and 5 bases from J, the gap between germline ends came to 16 bases. The CDR3 spells CASSGLRGGETQYF. The CDR3 DNA follows: TGTGCCAGCAGCGGCCTCAGGGGAGGGGAGACCCAGTACTTC.

CDR3 DNA sequence: TGTGCCAGCAGCTTAACCCAGGGAATTAACTATGGCTACACCTTC. Residues: CASSLTQGINYGYTF. The gene calls are TRBV11-2 and TRBJ1-2, with D tentatively TRBD1 (5 bases). The germline CDR1 and CDR2 sequences are SGHAT and FQNNGV. V was trimmed by 2 bases and J by 1 base, leaving 11 bases between them. The CDR3 length is 15 residues.

V usage is TRBV29-1 and J usage is TRBJ2-3; 10 nucleotides match TRBD2. Per germline, CDR1 SQVTM and CDR2 ANQGSEA. V trimming: 6 bases; J trimming: 3 bases; junction bases outside the gene matches: 6. The CDR3 has 14 amino acids. The CDR3 loop is CSVVAGGSTDTQYF. DNA for the CDR3: TGCAGCGTAGTAGCGGGGGGATCAACAGATACGCAGTATTTT.

The chain employs TRBV9 and TRBJ1-2; D is undetermined. The CDR3 is made up of 14 amino acids. V dropped 0 bases and J dropped 5 bases, with 11 bases sitting between them. CDR1 is SGDLS, CDR2 YYNGEE, per germline. CDR3 region: CASSVGPEEYGYTF. CDR3 nucleotides: TGTGCCAGCAGCGTAGGCCCTGAGGAATATGGCTACACCTTC.